This T cell receptor (beta chain) is from a study of T cells in Graves' hyperthyroidism and ophthalmopathy. CDR1 GTSNPN and CDR2 SVGIG come from the germline V gene (reference sequence). CDR3 size: 14 residues. The V end lost 0 bases, the J end lost 5 bases, and 12 bases lay between the germline ends. The TCR beta CDR3 regions underwent amplification using RNA transcripts as the source. HTBI primers drove first-round RT-PCR of the TCR CDR3. TCRdb analysed the multiplex PCR reads with MiXCR anew, one entry per CDR3 protein. The sample lists a few hundred thousand distinct CDR3 sequences, around 14% occurring once.

The specimen was blood. The clonotype originates from a woman younger than 30 with Graves' hyperthyroidism. This chain uses TRBV30 with TRBJ2-3; D possibly corresponds to TRBD1 (5 bases). CDR3 nucleotides: TGTGCCTGGAGTGTAGGGGCCTGGGGAGATACGCAGTATTTT. It yields the protein CAWSVGAWGDTQYF.